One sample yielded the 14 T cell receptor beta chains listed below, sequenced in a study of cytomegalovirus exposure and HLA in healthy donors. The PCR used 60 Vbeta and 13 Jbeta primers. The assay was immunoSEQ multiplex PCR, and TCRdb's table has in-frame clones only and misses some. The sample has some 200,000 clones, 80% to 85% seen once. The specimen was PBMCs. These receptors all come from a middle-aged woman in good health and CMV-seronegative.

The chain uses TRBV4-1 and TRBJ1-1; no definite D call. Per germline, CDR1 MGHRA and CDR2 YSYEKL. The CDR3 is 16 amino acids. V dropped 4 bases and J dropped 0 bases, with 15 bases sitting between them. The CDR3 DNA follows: TGCGCCAGCAGCCTTAGAACACAGCTGATGAACACTGAAGCTTTCTTT. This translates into CASSLRTQLMNTEAFF.

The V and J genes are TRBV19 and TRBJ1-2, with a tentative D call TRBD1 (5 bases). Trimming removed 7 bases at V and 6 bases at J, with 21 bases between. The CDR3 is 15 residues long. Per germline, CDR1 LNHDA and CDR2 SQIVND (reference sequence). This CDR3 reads CASTPAGPGSHGYTF. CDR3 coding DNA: TGTGCCAGTACCCCGGCAGGGCCCGGGTCCCATGGCTACACCTTC.

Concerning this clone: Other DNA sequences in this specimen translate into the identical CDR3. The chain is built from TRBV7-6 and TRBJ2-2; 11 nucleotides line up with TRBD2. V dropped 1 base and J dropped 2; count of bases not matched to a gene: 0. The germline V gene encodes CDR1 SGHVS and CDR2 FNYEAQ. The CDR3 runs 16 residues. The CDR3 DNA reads TGTGCCAGCAGCTTAGGACTAGCGGGAAACACCGGGGAGCTGTTTTTT. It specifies CASSLGLAGNTGELFF. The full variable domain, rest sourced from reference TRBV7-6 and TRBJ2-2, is GAGVSQSPRYKVTKRGQDVALRCDPISGHVSLYWYRQALGQGPEFLTYFNYEAQQDKSGLPNDRFSAERPEGSISTLTIQRTEQRDSAMYRCASSLGLAGNTGELFFGEGSRLTVL.

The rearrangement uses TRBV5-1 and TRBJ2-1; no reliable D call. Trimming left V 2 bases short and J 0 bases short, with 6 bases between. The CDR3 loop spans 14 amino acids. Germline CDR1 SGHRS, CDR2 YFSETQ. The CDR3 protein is CASSFSSSYNEQFF. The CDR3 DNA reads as TGCGCCAGCAGCTTTTCCAGCTCCTACAATGAGCAGTTCTTC. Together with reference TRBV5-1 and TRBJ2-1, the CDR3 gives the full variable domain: KAGVTQTPRYLIKTRGQQVTLSCSPISGHRSVSWYQQTPGQGLQFLFEYFSETQRNKGNFPGRFSGRQFSNSRSEMNVSTLELGDSALYLCASSFSSSYNEQFFGPGTRLTVL.

In nucleotides, the CDR3 is TGTGCCAGCAGTTCAACCGGGACAGCTAACTACGAGCAGTACTTC. Translated, it gives CASSSTGTANYEQYF. The V call is TRBV28, the J call TRBJ2-7; TRBD1 matches at 7 bases. The J segment lost 3 bases and the V segment lost 4 bases, leaving 9 bases of the junction unmatched. The CDR3 covers 15 residues. CDR1 and CDR2 (germline): MDHEN, SYDVKM.

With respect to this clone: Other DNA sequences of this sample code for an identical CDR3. CDR3 nucleotides: TGTGCCAGCAGTCCAAATGCTAGACCCACCGGGGAGCTGTTTTTT. Translated, it gives CASSPNARPTGELFF. The chain uses TRBV7-9 and TRBJ2-2; no clear D. Looked up from germline, CDR1 is SEHNR and CDR2 is FQNEAQ (reference sequence). This CDR3 region has 15 residues. V gave up 6 bases and J gave up 4 bases, with 15 bases separating them.

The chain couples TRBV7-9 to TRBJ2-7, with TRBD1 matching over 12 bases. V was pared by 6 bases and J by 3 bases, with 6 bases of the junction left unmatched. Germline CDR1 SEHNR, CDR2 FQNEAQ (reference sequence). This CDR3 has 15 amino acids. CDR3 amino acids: CASSSGTGGLYEQYF. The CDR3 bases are TGTGCCAGCAGTTCCGGGACAGGGGGCCTCTACGAGCAGTACTTC.

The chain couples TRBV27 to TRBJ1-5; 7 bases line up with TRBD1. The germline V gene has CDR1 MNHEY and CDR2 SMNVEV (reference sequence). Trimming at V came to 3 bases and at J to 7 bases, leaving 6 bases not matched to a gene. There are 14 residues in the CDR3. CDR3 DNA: TGTGCCAGCAGTTTGGACAGGCTCGGACAGCCCCAGCATTTT. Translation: CASSLDRLGQPQHF.

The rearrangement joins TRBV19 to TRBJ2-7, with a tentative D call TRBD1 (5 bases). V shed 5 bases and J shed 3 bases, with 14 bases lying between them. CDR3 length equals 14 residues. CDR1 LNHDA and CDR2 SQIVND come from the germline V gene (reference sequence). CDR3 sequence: CASSRQGKDYEQYF. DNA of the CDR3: TGTGCCAGTAGTCGCCAGGGAAAAGACTACGAGCAGTACTTC.

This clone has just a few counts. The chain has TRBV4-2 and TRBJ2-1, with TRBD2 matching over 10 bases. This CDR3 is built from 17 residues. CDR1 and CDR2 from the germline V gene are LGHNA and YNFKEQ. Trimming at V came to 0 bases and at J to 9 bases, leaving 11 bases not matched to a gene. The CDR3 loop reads CASSQDGVRLAGVEQFF. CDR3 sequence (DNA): TGTGCCAGCAGCCAAGATGGGGTACGGCTAGCGGGAGTTGAGCAGTTCTTC.

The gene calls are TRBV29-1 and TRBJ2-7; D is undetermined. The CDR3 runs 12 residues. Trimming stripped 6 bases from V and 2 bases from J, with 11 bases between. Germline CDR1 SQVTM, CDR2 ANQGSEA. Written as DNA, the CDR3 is TGCAGCGTACAGCCAGAAACCTACGAGCAGTACTTC. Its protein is CSVQPETYEQYF.

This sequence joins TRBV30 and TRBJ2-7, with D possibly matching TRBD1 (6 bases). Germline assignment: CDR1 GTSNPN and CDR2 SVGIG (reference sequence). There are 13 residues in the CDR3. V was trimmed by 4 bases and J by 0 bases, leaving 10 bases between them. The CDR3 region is CAWTTGSSYEQYF. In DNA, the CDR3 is TGTGCCTGGACAACAGGGAGCTCCTACGAGCAGTACTTC.

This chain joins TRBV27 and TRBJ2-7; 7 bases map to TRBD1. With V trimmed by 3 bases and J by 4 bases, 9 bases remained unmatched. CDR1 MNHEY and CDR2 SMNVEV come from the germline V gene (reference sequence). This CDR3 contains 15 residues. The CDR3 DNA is TGTGCCAGCAGTTTCAGAGGGGGCGAGACTTACGAGCAGTACTTC. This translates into CASSFRGGETYEQYF.

The CDR3 DNA sequence: TGTGCCAGCAGCCCCCGGAGCGTCTCTGGGGCCAACGTCCTGACTTTC. This encodes CASSPRSVSGANVLTF. V gene TRBV7-2 combines with J gene TRBJ2-6; D remains unclear. V was cut by 5 bases and J by 0 bases, with 11 bases left in between. The CDR3 has 16 residues. From germline, CDR1 is SGHTA and CDR2 FQGNSA.